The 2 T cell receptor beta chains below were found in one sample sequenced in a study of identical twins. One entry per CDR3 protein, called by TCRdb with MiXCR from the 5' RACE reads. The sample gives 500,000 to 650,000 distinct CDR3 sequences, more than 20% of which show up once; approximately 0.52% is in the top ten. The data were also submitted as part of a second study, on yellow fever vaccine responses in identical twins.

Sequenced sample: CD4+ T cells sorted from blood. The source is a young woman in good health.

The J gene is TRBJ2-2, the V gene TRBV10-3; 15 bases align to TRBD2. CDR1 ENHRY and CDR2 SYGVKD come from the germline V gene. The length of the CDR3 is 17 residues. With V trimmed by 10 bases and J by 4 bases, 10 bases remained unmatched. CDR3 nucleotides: TGTGCCACCTCTACCAGGACTAGCGGGAGGGCCACCGGGGAGCTGTTTTTT. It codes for CATSTRTSGRATGELFF.

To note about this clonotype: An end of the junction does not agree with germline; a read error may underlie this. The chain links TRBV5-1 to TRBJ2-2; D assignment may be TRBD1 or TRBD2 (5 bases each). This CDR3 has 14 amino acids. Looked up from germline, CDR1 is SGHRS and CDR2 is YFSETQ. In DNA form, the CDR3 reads TGCGCCAGCAGCTTGGGACAGACCACCGGGGAGCTGTCTTTT. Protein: CASSLGQTTGELSF.